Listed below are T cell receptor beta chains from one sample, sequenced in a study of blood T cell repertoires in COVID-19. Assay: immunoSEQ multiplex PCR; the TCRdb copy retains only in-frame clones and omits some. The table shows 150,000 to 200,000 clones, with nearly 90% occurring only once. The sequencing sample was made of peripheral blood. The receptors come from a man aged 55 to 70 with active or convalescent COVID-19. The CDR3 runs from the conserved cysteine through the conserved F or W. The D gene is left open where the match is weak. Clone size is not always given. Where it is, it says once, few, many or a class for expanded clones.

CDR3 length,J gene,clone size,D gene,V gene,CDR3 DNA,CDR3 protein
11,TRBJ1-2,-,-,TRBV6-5,TGTGCCAGCAGATCATACTATGGCTACACCTTC,CASRSYYGYTF
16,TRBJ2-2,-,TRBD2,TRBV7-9,TGTGCCAGCTCACTAGCGGGGGGCTTTTACACCGGGGAGCTGTTTTTT,CASSLAGGFYTGELFF
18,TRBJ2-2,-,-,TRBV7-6,TGTGCCAGCAGCTCCCCCTTCTGGGGGCGCCTGAACACCGGGGAGCTGTTTTTT,CASSSPFWGRLNTGELFF
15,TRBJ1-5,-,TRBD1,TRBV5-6,TGTGCCAGCAGCTTGTCCCGGGACAGATATCAGCCCCAGCATTTT,CASSLSRDRYQPQHF
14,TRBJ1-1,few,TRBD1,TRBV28,TGTGCCAGCAGAATAGGGACAGGGTTCTCTGAAGCTTTCTTT,CASRIGTGFSEAFF
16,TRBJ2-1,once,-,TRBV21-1,TGTGCCAGCAGCAAAGGGCGGGGACCGGTATCCAATGAGCAGTTCTTC,CASSKGRGPVSNEQFF
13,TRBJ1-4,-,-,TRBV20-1,TGCAGTGCTAGTAGGAGGGGATCTGAAAAACTGTTTTTT,CSASRRGSEKLFF
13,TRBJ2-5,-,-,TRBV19,TGTGCCAGTAGTATAGACTTCGAAGAGACCCAGTACTTC,CASSIDFEETQYF
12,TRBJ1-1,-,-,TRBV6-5,TGTGCCAGCAGCACTACCAGCACTGAAGCTTTCTTT,CASSTTSTEAFF
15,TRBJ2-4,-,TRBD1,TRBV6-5,TGTGCCAGCAGTTCACAGGGGGCCGGCAAAAACATTCAGTACTTC,CASSSQGAGKNIQYF
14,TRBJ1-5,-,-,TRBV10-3,TGTGCCATCAGTGGTGTTGGAGGGAATCAGCCCCAGCATTTT,CAISGVGGNQPQHF
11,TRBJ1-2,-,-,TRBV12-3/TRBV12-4,TGTGCCAGCAGTTCAGGATATGGCTACACCTTC,CASSSGYGYTF
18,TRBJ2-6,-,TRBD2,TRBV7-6,TGTGCCAGCAGCCCTAGACTAGCGGGGGAATCTGGGGCCAACGTCCTGACTTTC,CASSPRLAGESGANVLTF
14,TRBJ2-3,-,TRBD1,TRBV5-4,TGTGCCAGCAGCCGAAACAGGGGGGCAGATACGCAGTATTTT,CASSRNRGADTQYF
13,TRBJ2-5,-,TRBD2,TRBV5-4,TGTGCCAGCACCCTTGCGGGGGAAGAGACCCAGTACTTC,CASTLAGEETQYF
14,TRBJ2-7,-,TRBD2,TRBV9,TGTGCCAGCAGCGAGTCTAGCGGAAGTAACGAGCAGTACTTC,CASSESSGSNEQYF
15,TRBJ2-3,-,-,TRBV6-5,TGTGCCAGCAGTTACTCGACCGGGGGGCAAGATACGCAGTATTTT,CASSYSTGGQDTQYF
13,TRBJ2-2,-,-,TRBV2,TGTGCCAGCAGCTGGAGGACCACCGGGGAGCTGTTTTTT,CASSWRTTGELFF
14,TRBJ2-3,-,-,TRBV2,TGTGCCAGCAGACCCGGACAGTTCACAGATACGCAGTATTTT,CASRPGQFTDTQYF
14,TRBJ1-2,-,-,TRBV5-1,TGCGCCAGCAGCTTCAGGCCCTCAGGGGATGGCTACACCTTC,CASSFRPSGDGYTF
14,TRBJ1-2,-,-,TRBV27,TGTGCCAGCAGTTCGACACTCTCTAACTATGGCTACACCTTC,CASSSTLSNYGYTF
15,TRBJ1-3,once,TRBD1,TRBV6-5,TGTGCCAGCAGTTGGAACAGGGGCTCTGGAAACACCATATATTTT,CASSWNRGSGNTIYF
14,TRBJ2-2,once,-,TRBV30,TGTGCCTGGATGGGGCAGATTAGCACCGGGGAGCTGTTTTTT,CAWMGQISTGELFF
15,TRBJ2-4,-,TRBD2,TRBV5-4,TGTGCCAGCAGCCCGGGGACTATAGCCAAAAACATTCAGTACTTC,CASSPGTIAKNIQYF
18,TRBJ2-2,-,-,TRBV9,TGTGCCAGCAGCGTAGCACTGGACTACCAACTAAACACCGGGGAGCTGTTTTTT,CASSVALDYQLNTGELFF
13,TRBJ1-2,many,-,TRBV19,TGTGCCAGTAGTTTTAGACAGGATTATGGCTACACCTTC,CASSFRQDYGYTF
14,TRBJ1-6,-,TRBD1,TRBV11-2,TGTGCCAGCAGCTTAGGGACAGGGAATTCACCCCTCCACTTT,CASSLGTGNSPLHF
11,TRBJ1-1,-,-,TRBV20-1,TGCAGTGCTTCCTCGCAAGCCGAAGCTTTCTTT,CSASSQAEAFF
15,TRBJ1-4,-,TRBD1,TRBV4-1,TGCGCCAGCAGCCTTCCGACAGGGGGCACTGAAAAACTGTTTTTT,CASSLPTGGTEKLFF
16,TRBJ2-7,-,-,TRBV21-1,TGTGCCAGCAGCAAAGCCGGCGGGGGGAGCTCCTACGAGCAGTACTTC,CASSKAGGGSSYEQYF
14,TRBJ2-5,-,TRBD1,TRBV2,TGTGCCAGCAGGAGACAGGGGGTTCTAGAGACCCAGTACTTC,CASRRQGVLETQYF
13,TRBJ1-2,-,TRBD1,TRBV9,TGTGCCAGCAGCTTAGAGGGGGCGCGTGGCTACACCTTC,CASSLEGARGYTF
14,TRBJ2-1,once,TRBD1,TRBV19,TGTGCCAGTAGTACTTGGACAGGGTCTTCAATTGAGTTCTTC,CASSTWTGSSIEFF
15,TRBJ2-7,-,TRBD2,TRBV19,TGTGCCAGTAGTATCAGTGGCGGGGGCTCCTACGAGCAGTACTTC,CASSISGGGSYEQYF
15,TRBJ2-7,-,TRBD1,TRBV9,TGTGCCAGCAGCGCCGGACAGGGTGTATCCTACGAGCAGTACTTC,CASSAGQGVSYEQYF
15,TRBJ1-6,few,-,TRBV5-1,TGCGCCAGCAGCTTGGACCAGGGTGGTAATTCACCCCTCCACTTT,CASSLDQGGNSPLHF
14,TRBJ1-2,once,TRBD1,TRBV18,TGTGCCAGCTCACCGGGACAGATCACCTATGGCTACACCTTC,CASSPGQITYGYTF
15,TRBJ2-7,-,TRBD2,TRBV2,TGTGCCAGCAGGACGACTAGCGGGGGCACCTACGAGCAGTACTTC,CASRTTSGGTYEQYF
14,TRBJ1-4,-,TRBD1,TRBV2,TGTGCCAGCAGTGAAGGGACAGGGGGCGAAAAACTGTTTTTT,CASSEGTGGEKLFF
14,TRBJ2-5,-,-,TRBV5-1,TGCGCCAGCAGCTTGGTCTCTAGCGTGGAGACCCAGTACTTC,CASSLVSSVETQYF
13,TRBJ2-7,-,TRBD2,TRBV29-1,TGCAGCGTTGAAGAGGGAGGGGCCTACGAGCAGTACTTC,CSVEEGGAYEQYF
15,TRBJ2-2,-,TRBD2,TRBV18,TGTGCCAGCTCACCGGGGACTACCAACACCGGGGAGCTGTTTTTT,CASSPGTTNTGELFF
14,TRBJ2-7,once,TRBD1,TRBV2,TGTGCCAGCTCGAAGGGACAGGGGCTCTACGAGCAGTACTTC,CASSKGQGLYEQYF
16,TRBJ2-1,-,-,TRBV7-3,TGTGCCAGCAGCTTAGCTTTGTCAGGGGCAGGCAATGAGCAGTTCTTC,CASSLALSGAGNEQFF
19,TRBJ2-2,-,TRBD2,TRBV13,TGTGCCAGCAGCTTACTAGCGGGGGGCCCCTCGACGAAAGCCGGGGAGCTGTTTTTT,CASSLLAGGPSTKAGELFF
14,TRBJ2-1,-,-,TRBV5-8,TGTGCCAGCAGCTTGGGTGCAATTAGCAATGAGCAGTTCTTC,CASSLGAISNEQFF
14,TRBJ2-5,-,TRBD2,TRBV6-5,TGTGCCAGCGCGGAGCGGGGTCCCGGGGAGACCCAGTACTTC,CASAERGPGETQYF
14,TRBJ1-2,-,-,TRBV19,TGTGCCAGTAGTAGTAAGGGGCACAGCTATGGCTACACCTTC,CASSSKGHSYGYTF
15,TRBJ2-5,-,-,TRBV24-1,TGTGCCACCAGTGATCCGAGCGGGCCCCAAGAGACCCAGTACTTC,CATSDPSGPQETQYF
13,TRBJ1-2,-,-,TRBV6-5,TGTGCCAGCACAGTATCTTCTAACTATGGCTACACCTTC,CASTVSSNYGYTF
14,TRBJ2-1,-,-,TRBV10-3,TGTGCCACCTACCAAGGAGCAGAATACAATGAGCAGTTCTTC,CATYQGAEYNEQFF
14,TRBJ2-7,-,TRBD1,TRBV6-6,TGTGCCAGCAGCCGACAGGGGGCGTCCAACGAGCAGTACTTC,CASSRQGASNEQYF
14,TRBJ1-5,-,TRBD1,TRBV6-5,TGTGCCAGCTCTCGGACAGGGGTGGGTCAGCCCCAGCATTTT,CASSRTGVGQPQHF
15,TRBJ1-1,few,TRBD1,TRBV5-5,TGTGCCAGCAGCGGACAGGCCACCTTCGGCACTGAAGCTTTCTTT,CASSGQATFGTEAFF
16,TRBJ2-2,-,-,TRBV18,TGTGCCAGCTCGCCCCAGGATTGGGTGAACACCGGGGAGCTGTTTTTT,CASSPQDWVNTGELFF
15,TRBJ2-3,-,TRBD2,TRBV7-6,TGTGCCAGCAGCTCTTCGACTAGCCAGGGAGATACGCAGTATTTT,CASSSSTSQGDTQYF
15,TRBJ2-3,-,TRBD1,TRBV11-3,TGTGCCAGCAGCCCCCGGACAGGTAGCACAGATACGCAGTATTTT,CASSPRTGSTDTQYF